The 30 T cell receptor beta chains in this list originate from one sample, sequenced in a study of beta chain features in type 1 diabetes. The whole isolated RNA underwent reverse transcription, so sequencing captured expressed TCRB transcripts. Assay used: immunoSEQ multiplex PCR; TCRdb lists only in-frame clones, some missing. The sample includes more than 150,000 clones, 11% seen only once; the top ten take roughly 2%. The sample consisted of central memory CD4+ T cells from blood. The receptors come from a man aged 18 to 30 in good health.

The sample holds a few counts of this clone. The chain has TRBV28 and TRBJ1-4; D ambiguous. CDR1 MDHEN and CDR2 SYDVKM come from the germline V gene. Trimming stripped 5 bases from V and 8 bases from J, with 18 bases between. The CDR3 is made up of 15 amino acids. CDR3 in amino acids: CASSRQPRSSEKLFF. The CDR3 DNA follows: TGTGCCAGCAGTCGGCAGCCCCGGTCGAGCGAAAAACTGTTTTTT.

This clone was seen only a few times. The chain employs TRBV19 and TRBJ2-1; D ambiguous. The CDR3 has 15 amino acids. V lost 4 bases, J lost 7 bases, and 17 bases lay in between. Germline V gives CDR1 LNHDA, CDR2 SQIVND (reference sequence). The CDR3 sequence: CASSTGYALANEQFF. For the CDR3, the DNA is TGTGCCAGTAGTACAGGATATGCCTTGGCGAATGAGCAGTTCTTC.

This clone has only a few counts. The genes are TRBV11-2 and TRBJ2-5; 9 positions agree with TRBD1. Germline CDR1 SGHAT, CDR2 FQNNGV. This CDR3 is built from 14 residues. V shed 2 bases and J 5 bases; nucleotides not matched to a gene: 3. This CDR3 is CASSLTGGWETQYF. CDR3 coding DNA: TGTGCCAGCAGCTTAACAGGGGGCTGGGAGACCCAGTACTTC.

This clone has only a few counts. The rearrangement joins TRBV2 to TRBJ2-7, with TRBD2 identical over 8 bases. Germline V lookup: CDR1 SNHLY, CDR2 FYNNEI. The CDR3 covers 15 residues. The V and J ends lost 6 bases and 3 bases, in that order; junction bases with no gene match: 10. The DNA for the CDR3 is TGTGCCAGCAGACGGGAGGGAGAGATCAGCTACGAGCAGTACTTC. It specifies CASRREGEISYEQYF.

In its sample, this clone was seen once. The CDR3 region is CASSLGQDYGYTF. The CDR3 nucleotides are TGTGCCAGCAGCTTAGGGCAGGACTATGGCTACACCTTC. The V and J genes are TRBV7-9 and TRBJ1-2; D not certain. CDR1 SEHNR and CDR2 FQNEAQ come from the germline V gene (reference sequence). CDR3 length equals 13 residues. The ends were cut back, 1 base at V and 3 bases at J, with 6 bases in the middle.

The chain recombines TRBV7-9 with TRBJ1-5; the D is unclear. Germline V gene lookup returns CDR1 SEHNR and CDR2 FQNEAQ (reference sequence). V lost 1 base and J 3 bases, leaving 1 base between the germline ends. The CDR3 sequence is 12 residues long. CDR3 residues: CASSLVNQPQHF. CDR3 coding DNA: TGTGCCAGCAGCTTAGTCAATCAGCCCCAGCATTTT.

The chain combines TRBV5-6 with TRBJ2-3, with 9 nucleotides matching TRBD2. There are 13 residues in the CDR3. With 5 bases clipped from V and 3 bases from J, the junction kept 1 base outside the gene matches. Germline CDR1 reads SGHDT; CDR2 reads YYEEEE. The CDR3 DNA follows: TGTGCCAGCAGTAGCGGGAGTACAGATACGCAGTATTTT. Residues: CASSSGSTDTQYF.

The sample holds a few counts of this clone. This chain connects TRBV5-4 to TRBJ2-5; the match to TRBD1 covers 7 bases. Germline-derived CDR1 and CDR2 are SGHNT and YYREEE (reference sequence). V lost 0 bases to trimming and J lost 4 bases; unmatched junction nucleotides: 6. CDR3 length: 15 residues. CDR3 protein: CASSLGTGAGETQYF. In DNA, the CDR3 is TGTGCCAGCAGCTTGGGAACAGGGGCGGGAGAGACCCAGTACTTC.

This chain links TRBV28 with TRBJ2-7, with a possible D match to TRBD2 (5 bases). The CDR3 is 16 amino acids. The V and J ends lost 6 bases and 0 bases respectively, with 18 bases between them. Germline assignment: CDR1 MDHEN and CDR2 SYDVKM. As DNA, the CDR3 is TGTGCCAGCAGACCTTCAGCCGGGAAAAGCTCCTACGAGCAGTACTTC. It specifies CASRPSAGKSSYEQYF.

The chain is built from TRBV19 and TRBJ2-1, with 10 bases matching TRBD2. J lost 3 bases, V lost 2 bases, and 7 bases had no gene match. The CDR3 runs to 17 residues. Germline assignment: CDR1 LNHDA and CDR2 SQIVND (reference sequence). The CDR3 protein is CASSIKALAGRYNEQFF. The CDR3, as DNA: TGTGCCAGTAGTATAAAGGCACTAGCGGGACGCTACAATGAGCAGTTCTTC. The full variable domain, completed using reference TRBV19 and TRBJ2-1, is DGGITQSPKYLFRKEGQNVTLSCEQNLNHDAMYWYRQDPGQGLRLIYYSQIVNDFQKGDIAEGYSVSREKKESFPLTVTSAQKNPTAFYLCASSIKALAGRYNEQFFGPGTRLTVL.

V gene TRBV5-6 combines with J gene TRBJ1-5, with no clear D. Trimming pared 0 bases from V and 2 bases from J, leaving 9 bases between. The CDR3 extends over 15 amino acids. Germline CDR1 and CDR2: SGHDT and YYEEEE. The CDR3 nucleotides are TGTGCCAGCAGCTTGGCGGGGAAGGGCAATCAGCCCCAGCATTTT. It codes for CASSLAGKGNQPQHF. Full variable domain (rest looked up from reference TRBV5-6 and TRBJ1-5): DAGVTQSPTHLIKTRGQQVTLRCSPKSGHDTVSWYQQALGQGPQFIFQYYEEEERQRGNFPDRFSGHQFPNYSSELNVNALLLGDSALYLCASSLAGKGNQPQHFGDGTRLSIL.

The chain recombines TRBV5-1 with TRBJ2-7, with D unclear. The germline V gene encodes CDR1 SGHRS and CDR2 YFSETQ. Trimming stripped 5 bases from V and 4 bases from J, with 7 bases between. This CDR3 has 11 residues. This chain's CDR3 is CASSANYEQYF. CDR3 DNA: TGCGCCAGCAGTGCTAATTACGAGCAGTACTTC.

The V gene is TRBV9, the J gene TRBJ2-1, with 7 nucleotides matching TRBD1. The CDR3 has 19 amino acids. V lost 4 bases and J lost 0; bases outside the gene matches: 16. The germline gives CDR1 SGDLS, CDR2 YYNGEE. CDR3 sequence: CASSPLEIRGISSYNEQFF. As DNA, the CDR3 is TGTGCCAGCAGCCCCCTAGAAATCAGGGGGATAAGCTCCTACAATGAGCAGTTCTTC.

A few counts support this clone. The J gene is TRBJ1-1, the V gene TRBV7-2; the match to TRBD1 covers 8 bases. The V and J ends lost 1 base and 4 bases, in that order; junction bases with no gene match: 5. CDR1 is SGHTA, CDR2 FQGNSA, per germline. The CDR3 contains 15 residues. CDR3 in DNA: TGTGCCAGCAGCTTAGATTCAGGGGGCTTCACTGAAGCTTTCTTT. It yields the protein CASSLDSGGFTEAFF.

The gene calls are TRBV15 and TRBJ2-5, with 7 bases lining up with TRBD2. The trim removed 5 bases at V and 5 bases at J, leaving 5 bases unmatched. The CDR3 consists of 13 residues. Germline V CDR1 and CDR2: LNHNV, YYDKDF (reference sequence). CDR3 sequence: CATSGNGGETQYF. In DNA, the CDR3 is TGTGCCACCAGCGGCAACGGGGGGGAGACCCAGTACTTC.

This clone was observed a handful of times. The sample has other DNA sequences that encode this CDR3 too. The rearrangement uses TRBV13 and TRBJ2-3; 8 nucleotides align to TRBD1. The V gene end was trimmed by 3 bases and the J gene end by 1 base; junction bases not matched to a gene: 3. The CDR3 extends over 15 amino acids. Germline-derived CDR1 and CDR2 are PRHDT and FYEKMQ (reference sequence). CDR3 coding DNA: TGTGCCAGCAGCTTGGAGACAGGGGGCACAGATACGCAGTATTTT. Translated: CASSLETGGTDTQYF.

V and J are TRBV9 and TRBJ1-3; 8 bases match TRBD1. CDR3 size: 15 residues. Per the germline V gene, CDR1 is SGDLS and CDR2 is YYNGEE. The J segment lost 0 bases and the V segment lost 4 bases, leaving 3 bases of the junction unmatched. The CDR3 DNA is TGTGCCAGCAGCCCGACAGGGGACTCTGGAAACACCATATATTTT. Translating it yields CASSPTGDSGNTIYF. Full variable domain (rest looked up from reference TRBV9 and TRBJ1-3): DSGVTQTPKHLITATGQRVTLRCSPRSGDLSVYWYQQSLDQGLQFLIQYYNGEERAKGNILERFSAQQFPDLHSELNLSSLELGDSALYFCASSPTGDSGNTIYFGEGSWLTVV.

This clone has only a few counts. The chain combines TRBV7-2 with TRBJ2-3; D is possibly TRBD2 (5 bases). CDR3 size: 14 residues. Per germline, CDR1 SGHTA and CDR2 FQGNSA. V was trimmed by 2 bases and J by 4 bases, leaving 10 bases between them. The CDR3, as DNA: TGTGCCAGCAGCTTATGGAGAGGGTCAGATACGCAGTATTTT. It codes for CASSLWRGSDTQYF.

This clone was detected a few times. V and J are TRBV7-9 and TRBJ2-7; no definite D call. The CDR3 has 14 residues. V lost 1 base to trimming and J lost 4 bases, with 11 bases between them. From germline, CDR1 is SEHNR and CDR2 FQNEAQ (reference sequence). The CDR3 loop is CASSLDPPLYEQYF. In nucleotides, the CDR3 is TGTGCCAGCAGCTTAGATCCCCCTCTGTACGAGCAGTACTTC.

The table lists this clone with many counts. The J gene is TRBJ1-5, the V gene TRBV5-6; 7 bases are shared with TRBD1. The V and J ends lost 3 bases and 6 bases, in that order; junction bases with no gene match: 3. The germline V gene has CDR1 SGHDT and CDR2 YYEEEE. This CDR3 is 13 amino acids long. CDR3 sequence: CASSSTGSQPQHF. The CDR3 region has the DNA TGTGCCAGCAGCTCGACAGGGTCTCAGCCCCAGCATTTT.

V usage is TRBV2 and J usage is TRBJ2-3; D gene ambiguous. The CDR3 has 12 residues. The germline CDR1 and CDR2 sequences are SNHLY and FYNNEI. Between the trimmed V and J ends, which lost 5 bases and 7 bases, there was a span of 10 bases. The CDR3 DNA follows: TGTGCCAGCAGTACGGATCGTAATACGCAGTATTTT. Its protein is CASSTDRNTQYF.

This clone was seen a handful of times. The chain employs TRBV7-3 and TRBJ2-6; weak D call: TRBD2 (5 bases). Per germline, CDR1 SGHTA and CDR2 FQGTGA. The CDR3 sequence is 15 residues long. Trimming pared 3 bases from V and 0 bases from J, leaving 6 bases between. CDR3 residues: CASSFGLSGANVLTF. The CDR3 bases are TGTGCCAGCAGCTTTGGACTCTCTGGGGCCAACGTCCTGACTTTC.

The chain recombines TRBV5-1 with TRBJ2-1, with 7 bases that match TRBD2. Trimming took 0 bases from V and 9 from J; bases not matched to a gene: 12. Germline CDR1 and CDR2: SGHRS and YFSETQ. This CDR3 comprises 16 residues. The CDR3 sequence: CASSLDREAFIGEQFF. The CDR3, as DNA: TGCGCCAGCAGCTTGGACCGGGAGGCCTTCATCGGTGAGCAGTTCTTC.

In DNA form, the CDR3 reads TGTGCCAGCAGCTTAGGTGAAGACCAGCCCCAGCATTTT. Translated: CASSLGEDQPQHF. This chain joins TRBV11-1 and TRBJ1-5; D is ambiguous. The CDR3 is made up of 13 amino acids. Germline CDR1 reads SGHAT; CDR2 reads FQDESV (reference sequence). Trimming cost V 1 base and J 7 bases, with 8 bases left between them.

The table lists this clone with a few counts. The V and J genes are TRBV19 and TRBJ2-7; D gene uncertain. Germline CDR1 and CDR2: LNHDA and SQIVND (reference sequence). The CDR3 contains 14 residues. The V and J ends lost 2 bases and 4 bases respectively, with 12 bases between them. This chain's CDR3 is CASSIKAGLYEQYF. CDR3 nucleotide sequence: TGTGCCAGTAGTATAAAAGCAGGATTGTACGAGCAGTACTTC.

The chain recombines TRBV30 with TRBJ2-5; possibly TRBD1 for D (6 bases). The DNA matches TRBJ2-7 better at its end, which makes the J call doubtful. The CDR3 loop spans 15 amino acids. Germline lookup yields CDR1 GTSNPN and CDR2 SVGIG (reference sequence). DNA for the CDR3: TGTGCCTGGGGCAAACCTCGACAGGAACTCTACGAGCAGTACTTC. It specifies CAWGKPRQELYEQYF.

The chain uses TRBV27 and TRBJ2-7; D unclear. The CDR3 has 12 residues. V dropped 3 bases and J dropped 6 bases, with 9 bases sitting between them. Looked up from germline, CDR1 is MNHEY and CDR2 is SMNVEV (reference sequence). This chain's CDR3 is CASSFGRSEQYF. CDR3 nucleotide sequence: TGTGCCAGCAGTTTCGGCCGGAGCGAGCAGTACTTC.

This clone came up a few times. The V gene is TRBV28, the J gene TRBJ1-1; D not resolved. The CDR3 totals 14 residues. Per the germline V gene, CDR1 is MDHEN and CDR2 is SYDVKM. CDR3 DNA: TGTGCTTCGTTGGTAGGGCTTTGGAACACTGAAGCTTTCTTT. This translates into CASLVGLWNTEAFF.

This clone turned up a few times. The rearrangement uses TRBV7-3 and TRBJ1-4; no firm D call. CDR3 length: 13 amino acids. Trimming stripped 5 bases from V and 8 bases from J, with 12 bases between. Germline CDR1 SGHTA, CDR2 FQGTGA. This CDR3 is CASSVGVGEKLFF. The CDR3 DNA reads as TGTGCCAGCAGCGTTGGGGTAGGAGAAAAACTGTTTTTT.

This clone appeared a few times. J is TRBJ2-5 and V is TRBV9; D is uncertain. This CDR3 spans 12 amino acids. Per germline, CDR1 SGDLS and CDR2 YYNGEE. Trimming removed 0 bases from V and 1 base from J, with 1 base in between. The CDR3 nucleotides read TGTGCCAGCAGCGTAGGCCAAGAGACCCAGTACTTC. It specifies CASSVGQETQYF.